The entry below describes one T cell receptor (beta chain). Profiling relied on immunoSEQ multiplex PCR, and the TCRdb table lists in-frame clones only, not all of them. The top ten clones hold 1.5% to 2% of a sample with roughly 190,000 clones, about 91% of them seen once. Germline V CDR1 and CDR2: DFQATT, SNEGSKA (reference sequence). The CDR3 spans 11 residues. V lost 5 bases to trimming and J lost 8 bases, with 10 bases between them. The data stem from a study of control samples from healthy donors and cancer patients. This sequence originates from a man aged 25 to 40 in good health. This chain uses TRBV20-1 with TRBJ2-1; D is uncertain. Sequenced material: blood. CDR3 sequence: CSAHRLHEQFF. The CDR3 DNA reads TGCAGTGCTCACAGACTGCATGAGCAGTTCTTC.